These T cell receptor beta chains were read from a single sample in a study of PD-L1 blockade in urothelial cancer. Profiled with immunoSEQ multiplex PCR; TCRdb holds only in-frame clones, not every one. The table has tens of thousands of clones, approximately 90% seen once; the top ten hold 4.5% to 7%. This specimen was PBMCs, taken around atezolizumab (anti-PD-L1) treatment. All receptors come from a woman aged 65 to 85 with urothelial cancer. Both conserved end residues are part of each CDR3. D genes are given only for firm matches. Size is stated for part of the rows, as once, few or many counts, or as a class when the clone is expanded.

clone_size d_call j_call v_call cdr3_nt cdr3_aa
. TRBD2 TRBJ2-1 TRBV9 TGTGCCAGCAGCGTAGGGGGCGGGAGGTTCAATGAGCAGTTCTTC CASSVGGGRFNEQFF
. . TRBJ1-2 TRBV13 TGTGCCAGCAGCACAGGGACCTATGGCTACACCTTC CASSTGTYGYTF
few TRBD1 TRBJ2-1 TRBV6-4 TGTGCCAGCAGTGGGGGTGGCGTAACAGGGGGCCTAGGAACCTACAATGAGCAGTTCTTC CASSGGGVTGGLGTYNEQFF
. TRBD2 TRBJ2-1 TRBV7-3 TGTGCCAGCAGCGAAGGACTAGCGGGGAACGTTGGGCAGTTCTTC CASSEGLAGNVGQFF
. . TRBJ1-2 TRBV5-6 TGTGCCAGCAGCTTGGCTTGGGCAGGGTTTACCCCCTATGGCTACACCTTC CASSLAWAGFTPYGYTF
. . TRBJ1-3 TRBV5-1 TGCGCCAGCAGCCCTTCCCAGGTCTCTGGAAACACCATATATTTT CASSPSQVSGNTIYF
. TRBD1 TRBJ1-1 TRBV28 TGTGCCAGCAGTTTATGGGGACAGCAGAACACTGAAGCTTTCTTT CASSLWGQQNTEAFF
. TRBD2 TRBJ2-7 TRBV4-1 TGCGCCAGCAGCAAGGGACTAGCGGGAGGCTTATCCTACGAGCAGTACTTC CASSKGLAGGLSYEQYF
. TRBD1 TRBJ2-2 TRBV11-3 TGTGCCAGCAGCAGGACAGGGTCCACCGGGGAGCTGTTTTTT CASSRTGSTGELFF
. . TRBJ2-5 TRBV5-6 TGTGCCAGCAGCTTGGTTGTGGGGCCAGAGACCCAGTACTTC CASSLVVGPETQYF
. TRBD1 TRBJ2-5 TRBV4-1 TGCGCCAGCAGCCAAGAGGGACAGGGGGTATCTTGGCAAGAGACCCAGTACTTC CASSQEGQGVSWQETQYF
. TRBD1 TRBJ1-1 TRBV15 TGTGCCACCAGCAGAGTCGAAGGGGGCCGCGTGGCTTTCTTT CATSRVEGGRVAFF